This T cell receptor (beta chain) was documented in a study of blood T cell repertoires in COVID-19. Produced via immunoSEQ multiplex PCR; TCRdb's table is partial and in-frame only. The sample holds 140,000 to 150,000 clones, more than 75% seen once. The CDR3 spans 17 residues. V was pared by 2 bases and J by 1 base, with 9 bases of the junction left unmatched. Germline CDR1 reads MDHEN; CDR2 reads SYDVKM. Sequencing used peripheral blood. The sequence was obtained from a man older than 75 with acute or convalescent COVID-19. This chain joins TRBV28 and TRBJ2-7, with TRBD1 identical over 9 bases. This chain's CDR3 is CASSLPSDRGTSYEQYF. CDR3 nucleotide sequence: TGTGCCAGCAGTTTACCTTCCGACAGGGGGACTTCCTACGAGCAGTACTTC.